Listed below are T cell receptor beta chains from one sample, sequenced in a study of T-cell reconstitution after alpha-beta-depleted transplantation in children. TCRdb re-derived calls from the PCR reads in MiXCR, one entry per CDR3 protein. This table has 500,000 to 600,000 distinct CDR3 sequences, 25% to 30% appearing once. The sequences come from PBMCs, collected before TCRalphabeta/CD19-depleted stem cell transplant. Source of these receptors: a boy younger than two with Wiskott-Aldrich syndrome, due to receive a stem cell transplant. Each CDR3 is given without its conserved first and last residue.

j_gene,v_gene,CDR3aa
TRBJ1-1,TRBV5-1,ASSLGARGSGTEAF
TRBJ2-1,TRBV24-1,ATSAGIPYNEQF
TRBJ1-1,TRBV5-1,ASSLIGESTEAF
TRBJ2-1,TRBV4-2,ASSQRAVMGSDVGEQF
TRBJ2-1,TRBV20-1,SARALTQSYNEQF
TRBJ2-1,TRBV29-1,SVERLAGAVGEQF
TRBJ2-1,TRBV27,ASSRWTSGNNEQF
TRBJ2-2,TRBV11-2,ASSLRTSGRAGELF
TRBJ1-5,TRBV20-1,SASLGGTNQPQH
TRBJ2-7,TRBV7-7,ASSPGVGASHEQY
TRBJ1-4,TRBV15,ATSRDRGRSNEKLF
TRBJ1-1,TRBV20-1,SASDWSGPRKV
TRBJ1-1,TRBV7-2,ASSPRTGPTEAF
TRBJ2-1,TRBV20-1,SQLAGGDNEQF
TRBJ2-1,TRBV15,ATSRPGQSSYNEQF
TRBJ1-3,TRBV4-2,ASSQRGDRGGGNTIY
TRBJ1-2,TRBV25-1,ASSEFNPGTEIYGYT
TRBJ2-1,TRBV9,ASSEATSGSSRNEQF
TRBJ2-2,TRBV12-3/TRBV12-4,ASRRVATGELF
TRBJ2-5,TRBV28,ASRRTSVETQY
TRBJ1-5,TRBV20-1,SASVGGNQPQH
TRBJ2-5,TRBV12-3/TRBV12-4,ASTNSGTQY
TRBJ2-1,TRBV5-1,ASSLVSGQGAEQF
TRBJ2-4,TRBV4-1,ASSLSAGGLAKNIQY
TRBJ2-7,TRBV12-3/TRBV12-4,SSSPRTGGPYEQY
TRBJ1-2,TRBV5-1,ASSLFQGGGYT
TRBJ2-5,TRBV5-1,ASSLFTANQETQY
TRBJ2-7,TRBV5-1,ASSLVVAGGYEQY
TRBJ2-2,TRBV12-3/TRBV12-4,AIVGLAGTSTGELF
TRBJ1-2,TRBV20-1,SANSVYYGYT
TRBJ2-5,TRBV29-1,SIGQLQETQY
TRBJ2-1,TRBV10-3,AIKGASTNNEQF
TRBJ2-1,TRBV27,ASSFGGSFRNEQF
TRBJ2-1,TRBV7-2,ASSLALGYLSKNEQF
TRBJ2-1,TRBV5-4,ASSWGQEGYNEQF
TRBJ1-5,TRBV6-5,ASSYSRGQGGNQPQH
TRBJ2-1,TRBV5-5,ASSFMGTAYYNEQF
TRBJ2-2,TRBV5-1,ASSGAGPGELF
TRBJ2-1,TRBV11-2,ASSKKVVPRSSYNEQF
TRBJ2-5,TRBV5-1,ASSLDGSETQY
TRBJ2-2,TRBV7-9,ASSLFVAGPTGELF
TRBJ2-3,TRBV29-1,SVEEWVSTDTQY
TRBJ2-5,TRBV12-3/TRBV12-4,ASSFLGASQETQY
TRBJ2-2,TRBV6-1,ASRRLAGGFTGELF
TRBJ2-1,TRBV19,ASSRTVDNEQF
TRBJ2-5,TRBV5-1,ASRTGLGETQY
TRBJ2-7,TRBV5-1,ASSYAGTSGIYEQY
TRBJ1-3,TRBV4-2,ASSQGGTGGAQGNTIY
TRBJ2-7,TRBV20-1,SVSGRRLAGVYEQY
TRBJ1-4,TRBV4-2,ASSQERGQAREKLF
TRBJ2-5,TRBV5-1,ASSFELAGGQETQY
TRBJ2-1,TRBV19,ASSPRQDHEQF
TRBJ2-3,TRBV21-1,ASSKDIGADTGTDTQY
TRBJ2-1,TRBV20-1,SAQGRTSGEYNEQF
TRBJ1-6,TRBV6-1,ASSGTVGNSPLH
TRBJ2-1,TRBV5-1,ASSFLMTGVNEQF
TRBJ1-4,TRBV20-1,SARERTGGEKLF